This T cell receptor (beta chain) was recorded in a study of early T cells in non-severe SARS-CoV-2 infection. The overall study: Unpaired chains resulted from sequencing bulk RNA of unsorted whole blood.

Individual cDNA molecules were tagged with unique molecular identifiers, the study reported. TCRdb re-called the 5' RACE reads through MiXCR, storing one row per CDR3 protein. This sample has some 27,000 distinct CDR3 sequences; 5.6% occur once, and the top ten carry over 20%. Study conclusions and caveats: VDJdb matches were skewed toward anti-spike CD8 T cell responses.

The V and J ends lost 4 bases and 8 bases, in that order; junction bases with no gene match: 3. Germline V CDR1 and CDR2: LNHDA, SQIVND (reference sequence). This CDR3 has 13 residues. This clonotype has a count of ten or more. Its antigen is unidentified. The rearrangement links TRBV19 to TRBJ2-1, with TRBD2 identical over 9 bases. This clonotype originated in an adult who was a healthcare worker with PCR-confirmed SARS-CoV-2 infection or an uninfected control (not recorded which). The sample was whole blood. The chain's CDR3 is CASSRGLAYEQFF. The CDR3 DNA reads as TGTGCCAGTAGTAGAGGACTAGCGTATGAGCAGTTCTTC.